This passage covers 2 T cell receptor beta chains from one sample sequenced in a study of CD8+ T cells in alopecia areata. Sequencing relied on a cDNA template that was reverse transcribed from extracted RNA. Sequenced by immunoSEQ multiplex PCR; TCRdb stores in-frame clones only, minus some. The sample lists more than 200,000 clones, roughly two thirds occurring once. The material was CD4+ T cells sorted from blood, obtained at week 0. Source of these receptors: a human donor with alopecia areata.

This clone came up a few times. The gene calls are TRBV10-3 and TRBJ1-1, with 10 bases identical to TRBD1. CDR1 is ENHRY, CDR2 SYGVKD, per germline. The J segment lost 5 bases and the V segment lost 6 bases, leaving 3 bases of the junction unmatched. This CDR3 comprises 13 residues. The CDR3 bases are TGTGCCATCAGGGGGACAGGGGTGACTGAAGCTTTCTTT. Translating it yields CAIRGTGVTEAFF.

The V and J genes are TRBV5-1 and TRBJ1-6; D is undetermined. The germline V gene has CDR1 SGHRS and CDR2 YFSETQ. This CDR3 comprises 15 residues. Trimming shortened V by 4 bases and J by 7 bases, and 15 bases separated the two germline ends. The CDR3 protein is CASSLDGPWNSPLHF. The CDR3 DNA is TGCGCCAGCAGCCTCGATGGGCCGTGGAATTCACCCCTCCACTTT.